The 21 T cell receptor beta chains presented below share a single source sample, sequenced in a study of shared clonotypes between healthy human individuals. The assay was immunoSEQ multiplex PCR, and TCRdb's table has in-frame clones only and misses some. The sample shows around 1,100,000 clones, approximately 77% of them seen only once. Source material: memory CD4+ T cells from PBMCs. Stated subset: CD45RA-negative fraction. The receptors originated from a man younger than 30 in good health. Some clones in this sample may be carry-over from other donors' samples.

The chain combines TRBV30 with TRBJ2-1; 10 nucleotides align to TRBD1. Germline values: CDR1 GTSNPN, CDR2 SVGIG (reference sequence). CDR3 length equals 18 residues. J gave up 2 bases and V 2 bases, and 12 bases lay outside the gene matches. The CDR3 DNA follows: TGTGCCTGGAGTTTGGGACAGGGGACGGGAGTGGCCTACAATGAGCAGTTCTTC. Protein: CAWSLGQGTGVAYNEQFF.

V usage is TRBV6-6 and J usage is TRBJ2-7; 8 bases fit TRBD2. The CDR3 totals 15 residues. J lost 1 base, V lost 2 bases, and 4 bases had no gene match. Germline V gene data show CDR1 as MNHNY and CDR2 as SVGAGI (reference sequence). The CDR3 is CASSYISGGSYEQYF. The CDR3 nucleotides are TGTGCCAGCAGTTACATCAGCGGGGGTTCCTACGAGCAGTACTTC.

This clone was seen a single time. The CDR3: CASSNPGGGEQYF. In nucleotides, the CDR3 is TGTGCCAGCAGCAATCCAGGGGGAGGCGAGCAGTACTTC. This chain uses TRBV21-1 with TRBJ2-7; TRBD1 is taken as the D call from the table, unchecked against the DNA. TRBV21-1 is termed a pseudogene. The CDR3 covers 13 residues.

This clone was detected only a few times. The V gene is TRBV7-8, the J gene TRBJ2-7; D gene unclear. Germline CDR1 reads SGHVS; CDR2 reads FQNEAQ. The CDR3 spans 12 residues. The V end lost 4 bases, the J end lost 2 bases, and 6 bases lay between the germline ends. CDR3 bases: TGTGCCAGCAGCTCCGGACCCTACGAGCAGTACTTC. Translating gives CASSSGPYEQYF.

This chain connects TRBV27 to TRBJ2-7; maybe TRBD1 (5 bases). V lost 3 bases to trimming and J lost 3 bases, with 9 bases between them. The CDR3 covers 13 residues. Germline CDR1 reads MNHEY; CDR2 reads SMNVEV (reference sequence). This chain's CDR3 is CASSFVDSYEQYF. Here the CDR3 DNA reads TGTGCCAGCAGTTTTGTAGACAGCTACGAGCAGTACTTC.

The V gene is TRBV5-4, the J gene TRBJ2-1; TRBD2 aligns across 11 bases. Germline lookup yields CDR1 SGHNT and CDR2 YYREEE (reference sequence). CDR3 length: 16 residues. V was clipped by 3 bases and J by 4 bases; unmatched bases: 6. CDR3 sequence (DNA): TGTGCCAGCAGCTACGAGCTAGCGGGAGGATACAATGAGCAGTTCTTC. This encodes CASSYELAGGYNEQFF.

The chain combines TRBV11-2 with TRBJ1-1; D is possibly TRBD1 (5 bases). The CDR3 sequence is 16 residues long. Trimming cost V 1 base and J 1 base, with 13 bases left between them. Per the germline V gene, CDR1 is SGHAT and CDR2 is FQNNGV. The CDR3 DNA sequence: TGTGCCAGCAGCTTAGGGGCCCGGGGGTCGAACACTGAAGCTTTCTTT. This gives the protein CASSLGARGSNTEAFF.

The chain is built from TRBV5-6 and TRBJ1-2; TRBD1 aligns across 7 bases. The CDR3 is 13 residues long. Germline CDR1 SGHDT, CDR2 YYEEEE. V lost 1 base to trimming and J lost 5 bases; unmatched junction nucleotides: 2. CDR3 bases: TGTGCCAGCAGCTTGTCCAGGGGGTATGGCTACACCTTC. Its translation is CASSLSRGYGYTF.

Comment on this clone: The junction and the germline gene differ at one end; a read error may be behind it. The chain joins TRBV4-2 to TRBJ2-4; D is possibly TRBD1 (6 bases). Per germline, CDR1 LGHNA and CDR2 YNFKEQ. This CDR3 spans 12 amino acids. CDR3 nucleotides: TGTGCCAGCAGCCAACCACAGGGTTCTAAGTGCTTC. Protein sequence: CASSQPQGSKCF.

J is TRBJ2-7 and V is TRBV19; no clear D gene. Germline-derived CDR1 and CDR2 are LNHDA and SQIVND (reference sequence). The CDR3 runs to 11 residues. Trimming stripped 7 bases from V and 4 bases from J, with 8 bases between. The CDR3 loop is CASKRPYEQYF. The DNA for the CDR3 is TGTGCCAGTAAAAGGCCATACGAGCAGTACTTC.

The rearrangement links TRBV4-1 to TRBJ1-5; D is undetermined. The CDR3 spans 16 residues. V dropped 1 base and J dropped 6 bases, with 16 bases sitting between them. The germline V gene has CDR1 MGHRA and CDR2 YSYEKL. The CDR3 sequence is CASSQVVGAGVQPQHF. The CDR3, as DNA: TGCGCCAGCAGCCAAGTGGTGGGAGCTGGGGTTCAGCCCCAGCATTTT.

In its sample, this clone was seen a few times. This sequence joins TRBV30 and TRBJ1-1; 10 nucleotides match TRBD1. Per the germline V gene, CDR1 is GTSNPN and CDR2 is SVGIG (reference sequence). This CDR3 region has 13 residues. V dropped 4 bases and J dropped 4; count of bases not matched to a gene: 3. This CDR3 is CAWTGQGGTEAFF. The CDR3 DNA follows: TGTGCCTGGACTGGACAGGGGGGCACTGAAGCTTTCTTT.

The chain joins TRBV4-3 to TRBJ2-3, with TRBD1 identical over 10 bases. Trimming cost V 1 base and J 5 bases; bases outside gene matches: 3. The CDR3 extends over 15 amino acids. The germline V gene has CDR1 LGHNA and CDR2 YSLEER. The CDR3 reads CASSQVGQGRDTQYF. CDR3 sequence (DNA): TGCGCCAGCAGCCAAGTGGGACAGGGGCGAGATACGCAGTATTTT.

Details on this clone: One end of the junction fails to match germline, which may point to a read error. This chain uses TRBV15 with TRBJ2-7, with 11 bases lining up with TRBD1. This CDR3 is 14 amino acids long. CDR1 is LNHNV, CDR2 YYDKDF, per germline (reference sequence). The CDR3 DNA sequence: TGTGCCACCAGCAGAGATCGGCTTGGAGGGACAGGGGGCTTC. It codes for CATSRDRLGGTGGF.

The rearrangement joins TRBV10-3 to TRBJ1-2; 9 positions match TRBD1. The trim removed 7 bases at V and 3 bases at J, leaving 3 bases unmatched. Germline-derived CDR1 and CDR2 are ENHRY and SYGVKD. This CDR3 spans 13 amino acids. CDR3 DNA sequence: TGTGCCATCACGGGACAGGGTGACTATGGCTACACCTTC. Translation gives CAITGQGDYGYTF.

The CDR3 is CASSWGLSESGELFF. CDR3 nucleotides: TGTGCCAGCAGCTGGGGACTTTCAGAGAGCGGGGAGCTGTTTTTT. The chain uses TRBV7-6 and TRBJ2-2; maybe TRBD2 (6 bases). The CDR3 is 15 amino acids. Per the germline V gene, CDR1 is SGHVS and CDR2 is FNYEAQ. Trimming left V 4 bases short and J 7 bases short, with 16 bases between.

The chain combines TRBV28 with TRBJ1-2, with 9 nucleotides matching TRBD1. CDR1 and CDR2 (germline): MDHEN, SYDVKM. CDR3 size: 13 residues. Trimming took 5 bases from V and 8 from J; bases not matched to a gene: 6. This chain's CDR3 is CASSPGTGNGYTF. DNA of the CDR3: TGTGCCAGCAGTCCAGGGACAGGGAACGGCTACACCTTC.

This chain links TRBV18 with TRBJ2-1; tentatively, D is TRBD2 (6 bases). V shed 5 bases and J shed 4 bases, with 12 bases lying between them. This CDR3 contains 14 residues. The germline CDR1 and CDR2 sequences are KGHSH and LQKENI. CDR3 sequence reads: CASSISAGYNEQFF. Written as DNA, the CDR3 is TGTGCCAGCTCAATTTCGGCGGGGTACAATGAGCAGTTCTTC. Full variable domain (remainder filled in from reference TRBV18 and TRBJ2-1): NAGVMQNPRHLVRRRGQEARLRCSPMKGHSHVYWYRQLPEEGLKFMVYLQKENIIDESGMPKERFSAEFPKEGPSILRIQQVVRGDSAAYFCASSISAGYNEQFFGPGTRLTVL.

This clone has just a few counts. The genes are TRBV30 and TRBJ1-5, with 7 bases matching TRBD1. The germline V gene encodes CDR1 GTSNPN and CDR2 SVGIG (reference sequence). The V and J ends lost 3 bases and 0 bases, in that order; junction bases with no gene match: 8. The CDR3 is 16 amino acids. The CDR3 coding sequence is TGTGCCTGGAGCCCGGGACAGCATTATAGCAATCAGCCCCAGCATTTT. Its translation is CAWSPGQHYSNQPQHF.

This clone has only a few counts. J is TRBJ1-1 and V is TRBV29-1; the D gene is possibly TRBD1 (5 bases). V lost 3 bases and J 11 bases, leaving 10 bases between the germline ends. Germline values: CDR1 SQVTM, CDR2 ANQGSEA. The CDR3 is 10 amino acids. CDR3 protein: CSVEGVEAFF. The CDR3 DNA reads as TGCAGCGTTGAGGGGGTGGAGGCTTTCTTT.

V usage is TRBV7-2 and J usage is TRBJ2-7; the D is unclear. The V gene lost 2 bases and the J gene lost 2 bases, with 13 bases spanning the gap. The CDR3 runs to 15 residues. Germline CDR1 and CDR2: SGHTA and FQGNSA. The CDR3 reads CASSLKVGQAYEQYF. The CDR3 DNA sequence: TGTGCCAGCAGCTTAAAGGTTGGGCAGGCCTACGAGCAGTACTTC.